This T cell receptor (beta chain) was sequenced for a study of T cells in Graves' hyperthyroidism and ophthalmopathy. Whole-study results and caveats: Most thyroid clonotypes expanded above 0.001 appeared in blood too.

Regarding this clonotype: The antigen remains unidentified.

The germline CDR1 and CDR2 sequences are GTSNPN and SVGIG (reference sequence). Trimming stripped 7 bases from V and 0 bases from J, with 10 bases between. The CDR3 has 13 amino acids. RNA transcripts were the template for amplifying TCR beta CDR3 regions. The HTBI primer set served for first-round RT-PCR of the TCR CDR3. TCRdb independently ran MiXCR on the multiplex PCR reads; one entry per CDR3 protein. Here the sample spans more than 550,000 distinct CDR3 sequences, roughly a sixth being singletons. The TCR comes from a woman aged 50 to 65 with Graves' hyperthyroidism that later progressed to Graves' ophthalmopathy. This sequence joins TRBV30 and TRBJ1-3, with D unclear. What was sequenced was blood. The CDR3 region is CAFGVSSGNTIYF. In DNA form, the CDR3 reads TGTGCCTTCGGGGTGAGCTCTGGAAACACCATATATTTT.